This entry is about one TCR beta chain. Original handling: Amplification of reference gene primers was used by the study to estimate nucleated cell counts. This table comes from immunoSEQ multiplex PCR, and its TCRdb copy is limited to in-frame clones, with some not included. The DNA was the basis for D and trimming; V, J and clone size are from that table. Altogether about 73,000 clones are present, around 80% being singletons, with the ten largest covering roughly 2.5%. The sample belongs to a study of blood T cell repertoires in COVID-19. Study-wide background: Acute and convalescent COVID-19 specimens originated in the United States, Italy and Spain. T cells, B-cell-depleted T cells, or PBMCs supplied cDNA or gDNA.

Trimming left V 5 bases short and J 3 bases short, with 11 bases between. Germline loops: CDR1 SEHNR, CDR2 FQNEAQ (reference sequence). The CDR3 is made up of 14 amino acids. This rearrangement joins TRBV7-9 to TRBJ1-3, with D maybe TRBD1 (6 bases). The clonotype originates from a man older than 75 with active or convalescent COVID-19. The material sequenced was peripheral blood. CDR3 residues: CASSPGQFGNTIYF. Written as DNA, the CDR3 is TGTGCCAGCAGCCCCGGACAGTTTGGAAACACCATATATTTT.